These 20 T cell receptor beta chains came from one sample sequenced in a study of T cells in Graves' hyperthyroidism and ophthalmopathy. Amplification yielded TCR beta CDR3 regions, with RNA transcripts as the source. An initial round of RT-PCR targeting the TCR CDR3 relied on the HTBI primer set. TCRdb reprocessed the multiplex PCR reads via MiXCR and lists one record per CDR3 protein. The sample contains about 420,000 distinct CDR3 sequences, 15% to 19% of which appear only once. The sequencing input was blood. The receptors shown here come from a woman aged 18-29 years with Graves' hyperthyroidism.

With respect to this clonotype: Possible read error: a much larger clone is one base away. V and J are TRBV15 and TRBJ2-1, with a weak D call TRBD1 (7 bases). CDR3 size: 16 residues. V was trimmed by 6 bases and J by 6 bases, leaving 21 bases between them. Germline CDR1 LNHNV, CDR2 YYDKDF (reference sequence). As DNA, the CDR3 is TGTGCCACCAGTACCTTAAGGGGGGACAGAAGCAATGAGCAGTTCTTC. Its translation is CATSTLRGDRSNEQFF.

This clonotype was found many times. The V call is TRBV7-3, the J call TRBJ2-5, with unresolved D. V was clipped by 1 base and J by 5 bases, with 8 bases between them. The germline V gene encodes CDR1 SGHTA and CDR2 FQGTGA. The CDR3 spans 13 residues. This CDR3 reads CASSLNDRETQYF. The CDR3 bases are TGTGCCAGCAGCTTAAACGACCGGGAGACCCAGTACTTC. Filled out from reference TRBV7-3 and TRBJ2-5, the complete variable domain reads GAGVSQTPSNKVTEKGKYVELRCDPISGHTALYWYRQSLGQGPEFLIYFQGTGAADDSGLPNDRFFAVRPEGSVSTLKIQRTERGDSAVYLCASSLNDRETQYFGPGTRLLVL.

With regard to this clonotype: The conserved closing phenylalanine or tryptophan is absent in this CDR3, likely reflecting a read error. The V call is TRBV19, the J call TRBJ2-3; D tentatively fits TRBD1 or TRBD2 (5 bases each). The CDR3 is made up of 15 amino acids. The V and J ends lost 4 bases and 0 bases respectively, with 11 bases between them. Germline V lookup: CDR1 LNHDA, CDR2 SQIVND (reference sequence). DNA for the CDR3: TGTGCCAGTAGTAAGGGGACGGCTAGCACAGATACGCAGTATCTT. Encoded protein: CASSKGTASTDTQYL.

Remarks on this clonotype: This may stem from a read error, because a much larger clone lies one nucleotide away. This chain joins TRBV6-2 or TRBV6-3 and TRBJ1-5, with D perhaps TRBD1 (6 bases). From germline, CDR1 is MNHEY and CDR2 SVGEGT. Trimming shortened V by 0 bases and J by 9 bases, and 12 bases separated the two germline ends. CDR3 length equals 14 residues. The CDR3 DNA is TGTGCCAGCAGTTACTCATCAGGGGATCGGCCCCAGCATTTT. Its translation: CASSYSSGDRPQHF.

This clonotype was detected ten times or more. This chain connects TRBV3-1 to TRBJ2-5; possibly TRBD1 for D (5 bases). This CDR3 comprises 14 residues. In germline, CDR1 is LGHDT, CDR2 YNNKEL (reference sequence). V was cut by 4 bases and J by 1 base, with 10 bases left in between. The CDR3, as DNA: TGTGCCAGCAGCCTTGGACATCCCCAAGAGACCCAGTACTTC. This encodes CASSLGHPQETQYF.

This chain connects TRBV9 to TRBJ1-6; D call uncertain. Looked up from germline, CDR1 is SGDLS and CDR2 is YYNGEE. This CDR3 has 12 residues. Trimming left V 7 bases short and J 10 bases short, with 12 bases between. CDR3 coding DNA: TGTGCCAGCTCGGACTTGGGGTCACCCCTCCACTTT. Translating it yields CASSDLGSPLHF.

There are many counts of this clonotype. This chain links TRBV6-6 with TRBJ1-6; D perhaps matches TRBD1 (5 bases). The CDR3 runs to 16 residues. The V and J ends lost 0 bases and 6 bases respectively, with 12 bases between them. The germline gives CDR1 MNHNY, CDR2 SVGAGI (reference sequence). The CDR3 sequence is CASSYSTLGLNSPLHF. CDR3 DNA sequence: TGTGCCAGCAGTTACTCGACTTTGGGGCTTAATTCACCCCTCCACTTT.

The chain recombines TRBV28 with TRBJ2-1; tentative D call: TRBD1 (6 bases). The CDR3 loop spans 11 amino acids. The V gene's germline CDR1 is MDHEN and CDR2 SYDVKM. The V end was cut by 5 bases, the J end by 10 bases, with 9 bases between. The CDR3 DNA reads TGTGCCAGCAGTACGGACAGAGAGCAGTTCTTC. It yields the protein CASSTDREQFF. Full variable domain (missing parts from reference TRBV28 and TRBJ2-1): DVKVTQSSRYLVKRTGEKVFLECVQDMDHENMFWYRQDPGLGLRLIYFSYDVKMKEKGDIPEGYSVSREKKERFSLILESASTNQTSMYLCASSTDREQFFGPGTRLTVL.

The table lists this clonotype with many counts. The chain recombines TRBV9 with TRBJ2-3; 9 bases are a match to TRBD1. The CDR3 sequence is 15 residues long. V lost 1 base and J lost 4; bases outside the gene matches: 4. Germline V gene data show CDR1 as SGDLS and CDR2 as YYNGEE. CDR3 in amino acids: CASSVMGQGPDTQYF. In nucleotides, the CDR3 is TGTGCCAGCAGCGTAATGGGACAGGGACCAGATACGCAGTATTTT.

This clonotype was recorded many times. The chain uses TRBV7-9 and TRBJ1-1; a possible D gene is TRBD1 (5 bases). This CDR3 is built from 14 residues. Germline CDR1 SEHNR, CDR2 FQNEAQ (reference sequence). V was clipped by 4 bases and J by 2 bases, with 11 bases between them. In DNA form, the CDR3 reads TGTGCCAGCAGCTGGGCCGGGACTAACACTGAAGCTTTCTTT. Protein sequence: CASSWAGTNTEAFF. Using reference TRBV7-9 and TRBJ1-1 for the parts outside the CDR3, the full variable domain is DTGVSQNPRHKITKRGQNVTFRCDPISEHNRLYWYRQTLGQGPEFLTYFQNEAQLEKSRLLSDRFSAERPKGSFSTLEIQRTEQGDSAMYLCASSWAGTNTEAFFGQGTRLTVV.

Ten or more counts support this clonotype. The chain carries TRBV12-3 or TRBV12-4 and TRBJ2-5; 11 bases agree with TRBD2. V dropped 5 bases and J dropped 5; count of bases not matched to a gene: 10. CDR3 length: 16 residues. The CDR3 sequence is CASSGSGRAHSETQYF. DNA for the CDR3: TGTGCCAGCAGTGGTAGCGGGAGGGCTCATTCCGAGACCCAGTACTTC.

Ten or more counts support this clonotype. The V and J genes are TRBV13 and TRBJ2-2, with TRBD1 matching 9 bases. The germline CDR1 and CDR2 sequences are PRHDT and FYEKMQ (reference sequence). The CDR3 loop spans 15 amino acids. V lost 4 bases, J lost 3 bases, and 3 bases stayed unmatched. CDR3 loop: CASSSRDRDTGELFF. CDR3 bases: TGTGCCAGCAGCTCCCGGGACAGGGACACCGGGGAGCTGTTTTTT.

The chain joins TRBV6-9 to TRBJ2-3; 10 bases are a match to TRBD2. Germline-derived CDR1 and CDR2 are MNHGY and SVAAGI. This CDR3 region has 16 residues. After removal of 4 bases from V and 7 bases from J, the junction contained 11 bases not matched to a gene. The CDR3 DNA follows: TGTGCCAGCAGTTTAGTAGCGGGGGGCCTCACGAATACGCAGTATTTT. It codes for CASSLVAGGLTNTQYF.

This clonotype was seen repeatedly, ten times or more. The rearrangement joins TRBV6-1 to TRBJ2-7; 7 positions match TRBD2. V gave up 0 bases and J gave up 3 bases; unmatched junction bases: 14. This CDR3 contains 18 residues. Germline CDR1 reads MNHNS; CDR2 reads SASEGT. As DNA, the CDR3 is TGTGCCAGCAGTGAAGCGCACGGTGCCCCGGGACTACTCTACGAGCAGTACTTC. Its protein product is CASSEAHGAPGLLYEQYF.

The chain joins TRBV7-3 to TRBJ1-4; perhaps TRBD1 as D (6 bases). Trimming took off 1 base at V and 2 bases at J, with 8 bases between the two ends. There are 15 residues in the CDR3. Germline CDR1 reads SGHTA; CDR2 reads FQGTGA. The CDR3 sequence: CASSLRQATNEKLFF. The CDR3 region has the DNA TGTGCCAGCAGCTTAAGACAGGCGACTAATGAAAAACTGTTTTTT.

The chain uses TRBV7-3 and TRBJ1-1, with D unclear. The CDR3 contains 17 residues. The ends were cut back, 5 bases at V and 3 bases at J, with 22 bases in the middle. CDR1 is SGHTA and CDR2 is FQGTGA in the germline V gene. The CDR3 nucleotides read TGTGCCAGCAGCCCCGGCCCCCCGGCGGGAGCGGACACTGAAGCTTTCTTT. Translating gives CASSPGPPAGADTEAFF.

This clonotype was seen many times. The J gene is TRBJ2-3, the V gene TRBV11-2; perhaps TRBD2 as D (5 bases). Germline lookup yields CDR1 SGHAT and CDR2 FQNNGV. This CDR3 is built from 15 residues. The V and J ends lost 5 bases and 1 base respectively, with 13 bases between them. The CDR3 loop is CASSQPGKRTDTQYF. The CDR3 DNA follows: TGTGCCAGCAGCCAACCCGGGAAACGCACAGATACGCAGTATTTT.

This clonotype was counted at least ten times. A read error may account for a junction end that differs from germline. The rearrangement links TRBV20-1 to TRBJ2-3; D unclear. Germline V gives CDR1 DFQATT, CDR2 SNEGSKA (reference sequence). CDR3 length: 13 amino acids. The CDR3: CSARESSIDTQYF. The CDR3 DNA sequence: TGCAGTGCTAGAGAGAGTAGCATAGATACGCAGTATTTT.

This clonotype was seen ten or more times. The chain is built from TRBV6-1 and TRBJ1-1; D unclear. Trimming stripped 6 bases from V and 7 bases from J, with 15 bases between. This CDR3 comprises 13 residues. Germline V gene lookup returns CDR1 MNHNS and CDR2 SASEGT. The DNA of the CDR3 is TGTGCCAGCAGCGGGGAGACTGGCCTTGAAGCTTTCTTT. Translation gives CASSGETGLEAFF.

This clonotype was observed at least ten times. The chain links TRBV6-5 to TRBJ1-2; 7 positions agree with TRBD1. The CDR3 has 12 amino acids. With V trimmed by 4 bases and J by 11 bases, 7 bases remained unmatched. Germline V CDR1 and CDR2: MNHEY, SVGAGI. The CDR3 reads CASSWDRYGYTF. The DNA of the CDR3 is TGTGCCAGCAGTTGGGACAGATACGGTTACACCTTC.